This T cell receptor beta chain was profiled in a study of cytomegalovirus exposure and HLA in healthy donors. The PCR had 60 Vbeta and 13 Jbeta primers. Profiled with immunoSEQ multiplex PCR; TCRdb holds only in-frame clones, not every one. Of roughly 120,000 clones listed, around 69% were seen once; the top ten hold 8.2%. Germline CDR1 and CDR2: DFQATT and SNEGSKA (reference sequence). CDR3 size: 11 residues. V shed 4 bases and J shed 2 bases, with 5 bases lying between them. The V gene is TRBV20-1, the J gene TRBJ1-2; no firm D call. Sequencing input: PBMCs. The receptor comes from a woman aged 40 to 55 in good health and CMV-seropositive. This CDR3 reads CSAKRNYGYTF. CDR3 coding DNA: TGCAGTGCTAAGAGGAACTATGGCTACACCTTC.